The clone carrying this TCR beta chain has a handful of counts. Its specificity is not known. The sample comes from a study of early T cells in non-severe SARS-CoV-2 infection. Study-wide results and limits: VDJdb matches were skewed toward anti-spike CD8 T cell responses.

The CDR3 has 15 residues. The ends lost 3 bases at V and 1 base at J; junction bases unmatched: 2. The germline gives CDR1 SEHNR, CDR2 FQNEAQ (reference sequence). Unique molecular identifiers were affixed to single, distinct cDNA molecules. A single record per CDR3 protein comes from TCRdb applying MiXCR to the 5' RACE reads. The sample holds about 52,000 distinct CDR3 sequences, 11% seen once. This chain connects TRBV7-9 to TRBJ1-5; 8 nucleotides line up with TRBD1. The sequence was collected from an adult who was a healthcare worker with PCR-confirmed SARS-CoV-2 infection or an uninfected control (not recorded which). The sample taken for sequencing was whole blood. The CDR3 protein is CASSFTGGSNQPQHF. The CDR3 DNA follows: TGTGCCAGCAGCTTTACAGGGGGGAGCAATCAGCCCCAGCATTTT.